The T cell receptor (beta chain) described here comes from a study of response to subunit inactivated influenza vaccine. Findings of the study overall: Only a handful of new T cells, the authors suggested, are recruited with each seasonal influenza vaccination.

TCRdb reprocessed the RT-PCR reads with MiXCR, giving one entry per CDR3 protein. The sample yields 800,000 to 1,000,000 distinct CDR3 sequences, 21% seen once. This clonotype was observed a few times. The antigen remains undetermined. The CDR3 spans 13 residues. Between the trimmed V and J ends, which lost 4 bases and 5 bases, there was a span of 12 bases. Germline V lookup: CDR1 SGHVS, CDR2 FNYEAQ. The V and J genes are TRBV7-6 and TRBJ2-7; TRBD2 might be the D (5 bases). The receptor's source is a man aged 45-60 years who received an inactivated influenza vaccine. Specimen: PBMCs from blood, collected about 5 days after vaccination. CDR3 nucleotides: TGTGCCAGCAGCTCGGCACTCGGGGACGAGCAGTACTTC. The encoded protein is CASSSALGDEQYF.